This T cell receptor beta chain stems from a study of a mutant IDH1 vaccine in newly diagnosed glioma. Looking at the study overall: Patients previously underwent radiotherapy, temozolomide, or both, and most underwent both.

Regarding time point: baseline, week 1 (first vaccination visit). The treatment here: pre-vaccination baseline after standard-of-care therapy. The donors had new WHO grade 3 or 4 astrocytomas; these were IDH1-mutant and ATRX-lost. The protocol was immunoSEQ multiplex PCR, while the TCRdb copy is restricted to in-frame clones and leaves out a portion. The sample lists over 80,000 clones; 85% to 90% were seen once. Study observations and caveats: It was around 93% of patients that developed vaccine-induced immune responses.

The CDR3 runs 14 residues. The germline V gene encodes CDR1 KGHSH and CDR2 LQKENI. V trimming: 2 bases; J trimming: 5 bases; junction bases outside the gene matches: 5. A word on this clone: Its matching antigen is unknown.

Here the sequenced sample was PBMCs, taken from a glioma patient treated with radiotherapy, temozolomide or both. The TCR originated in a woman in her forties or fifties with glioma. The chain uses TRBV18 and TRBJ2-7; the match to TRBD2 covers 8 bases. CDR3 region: CASSPAGGGHEQYF. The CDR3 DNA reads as TGTGCCAGCTCACCAGCGGGGGGAGGACACGAGCAGTACTTC.